A single sample gave rise to the 18 T cell receptor beta chains below, sequenced in a study of low-dose radiotherapy and immunotherapy resistance in tumors. Indicated time point: after trial treatment. Stated treatment: LDRT plus nivolumab, ipilimumab, low-dose cyclophosphamide and aspirin (RACIN trial). cDNA synthesis used a TRAV/TRBV-specific primer set for both chains. Both a constant-region primer and a V-primer adapter served to amplify TCRs across about 20 PCR cycles. TCRdb analysed the reads with MiXCR anew, one entry per CDR3 protein. The table lists about 39,000 distinct CDR3 sequences, less than 25% of them singletons. This specimen was PBMCs, taken after low-dose radiotherapy plus immunotherapy. The receptors come from a female donor with ovarian cancer.

This clonotype was counted ten times or more. The J gene is TRBJ1-1, the V gene TRBV28; D call uncertain. Trimming cost V 3 bases and J 0 bases, with 14 bases left between them. The CDR3 runs 16 residues. Germline V gives CDR1 MDHEN, CDR2 SYDVKM. This chain's CDR3 is CASSLSIGILNTEAFF. Written as DNA, the CDR3 is TGTGCCAGCAGTTTGAGTATCGGGATCTTGAACACTGAAGCTTTCTTT.

This clonotype occurred many times. The chain uses TRBV19 and TRBJ1-5; D call uncertain. The germline CDR1 and CDR2 sequences are LNHDA and SQIVND (reference sequence). This CDR3 has 15 residues. The ends were cut back, 2 bases at V and 4 bases at J, with 12 bases in the middle. CDR3 nucleotides: TGTGCCAGTAGTATACGGGATTCGGCTAATCAGCCCCAGCATTTT. The encoded protein is CASSIRDSANQPQHF.

This chain uses TRBV24-1 with TRBJ2-5, with a tentative D call TRBD1 (6 bases). Germline CDR1 reads KGHDR; CDR2 reads SFDVKD. V lost 3 bases and J 7 bases, leaving 14 bases between the germline ends. CDR3 length: 14 amino acids. The CDR3 spells CATSDPGVAGTQYF. As DNA, the CDR3 is TGTGCCACCAGTGATCCAGGGGTGGCGGGGACCCAGTACTTC.

In its sample, this clonotype was seen many times. The chain joins TRBV7-9 to TRBJ1-5; D is uncertain. Trimming shortened V by 0 bases and J by 1 base, and 13 bases separated the two germline ends. CDR1 is SEHNR and CDR2 is FQNEAQ in the germline V gene (reference sequence). The CDR3 is 17 amino acids. The CDR3 spells CASSLAVSGGSNQPQHF. The CDR3 DNA follows: TGTGCCAGCAGCTTAGCCGTGAGCGGTGGGAGCAATCAGCCCCAGCATTTT.

The table lists this clonotype with many counts. V gene TRBV6-6 combines with J gene TRBJ2-7; no clear D gene. Per the germline V gene, CDR1 is MNHNY and CDR2 is SVGAGI (reference sequence). CDR3 length: 14 amino acids. Trimming stripped 6 bases from V and 3 bases from J, with 15 bases between. In DNA form, the CDR3 reads TGTGCCAGCAGCGACGCTACAGCGAGCTACGAGCAGTACTTC. This codes for CASSDATASYEQYF.

This clonotype was detected many times. This chain joins TRBV20-1 and TRBJ2-3, with TRBD2 as a possible D gene (6 bases). The CDR3 is made up of 15 amino acids. Germline CDR1 reads DFQATT; CDR2 reads SNEGSKA (reference sequence). Between the trimmed V and J ends, which lost 1 base and 0 bases, there was a span of 11 bases. The CDR3 region has the DNA TGCAGTGCTAGAGTTAGCGGAACTAGCACAGATACGCAGTATTTT. Amino acids: CSARVSGTSTDTQYF.

This clonotype was seen repeatedly, ten times or more. J is TRBJ2-3 and V is TRBV10-3; D remains ambiguous. Germline assignment: CDR1 ENHRY and CDR2 SYGVKD. This CDR3 region has 14 residues. V was shortened by 3 bases and J by 3 bases, with 10 bases between the two germline ends. The DNA of the CDR3 is TGTGCCATCAGTGATTACAGCCCAACAGATACGCAGTATTTT. Translation gives CAISDYSPTDTQYF.

This clonotype was recorded at least ten times. The chain recombines TRBV30 with TRBJ1-1; TRBD1 might be the D (5 bases). V dropped 3 bases and J dropped 1 base, with 12 bases sitting between them. This CDR3 spans 14 amino acids. Germline V gives CDR1 GTSNPN, CDR2 SVGIG (reference sequence). The chain's CDR3 is CAWSPRQGNTEAFF. In nucleotides, the CDR3 is TGTGCCTGGAGCCCACGGCAGGGGAACACTGAAGCTTTCTTT.

This clonotype was found many times. CDR3 region: CASSLKATEAFF. CDR3 DNA: TGCGCCAGCAGCTTGAAGGCCACTGAAGCTTTCTTT. V and J are TRBV5-1 and TRBJ1-1; the D is unclear. This CDR3 region has 12 residues. Germline V gene sequence: CDR1 SGHRS, CDR2 YFSETQ. V dropped 1 base and J dropped 4 bases, with 5 bases sitting between them.

This chain uses TRBV3-1 with TRBJ2-1, with 11 bases aligning to TRBD1. Trimming at V came to 3 bases and at J to 7 bases, leaving 2 bases not matched to a gene. Germline V gene data show CDR1 as LGHDT and CDR2 as YNNKEL (reference sequence). The CDR3 extends over 14 amino acids. The CDR3 coding sequence is TGTGCCAGCAGCCACCGGGACAGGGGGAATGAGCAGTTCTTC. Its translation: CASSHRDRGNEQFF.

This clonotype came up many times. V gene TRBV6-1 combines with J gene TRBJ1-5; 8 bases match TRBD1. Losses at the gene ends were 8 bases for V and 1 base for J; bases not matched to a gene: 19. Germline V gives CDR1 MNHNS, CDR2 SASEGT. The CDR3 totals 19 residues. The CDR3 nucleotides read TGTGCCAGCCCTACGGGCGGACAGGGCGGTGGTACGAGCAATCAGCCCCAGCATTTT. Amino acids: CASPTGGQGGGTSNQPQHF.

The count of this clonotype is one. The V call is TRBV19, the J call TRBJ1-6; possibly TRBD1 for D (6 bases). The CDR3 totals 17 residues. CDR1 LNHDA and CDR2 SQIVND come from the germline V gene (reference sequence). V was pared by 3 bases and J by 0 bases, with 12 bases between. The DNA for the CDR3 is TGTGCCAGTAGTATGGCCAGGGGATTCTCCTATAATTCACCCCTCCACTTT. Protein: CASSMARGFSYNSPLHF.

This clonotype was seen many times. The chain carries TRBV7-2 and TRBJ1-2; the match to TRBD1 covers 8 bases. The V gene's germline CDR1 is SGHTA and CDR2 FQGNSA. Trimming cost V 0 bases and J 4 bases; bases outside gene matches: 4. CDR3 length equals 15 residues. The CDR3 sequence: CASSLAAGGFYGYTF. DNA of the CDR3: TGTGCCAGCAGCTTAGCGGCAGGGGGCTTCTATGGCTACACCTTC.

This clonotype was counted at least ten times. DNA of the CDR3: TGTGCCAGCAGCTTATCTCCTGGACAACCCTACGAGCAGTACTTC. Translated: CASSLSPGQPYEQYF. This sequence joins TRBV11-2 and TRBJ2-7; TRBD1 might be the D (5 bases). In germline, CDR1 is SGHAT, CDR2 FQNNGV. The CDR3 sequence is 15 residues long. Trimming shortened V by 2 bases and J by 2 bases, and 13 bases separated the two germline ends.

This clonotype was seen ten or more times. The DNA of the CDR3 is TGCGCCAGCAGCTTCGCCGCTCGCAGCGGCCTCTCTGGGGCCAACGTCCTGACTTTC. Its protein is CASSFAARSGLSGANVLTF. This rearrangement joins TRBV5-1 to TRBJ2-6, with D possibly TRBD2 on 5 matching bases. This CDR3 is built from 19 residues. Trimming stripped 2 bases from V and 0 bases from J, with 18 bases between. Germline V gene lookup returns CDR1 SGHRS and CDR2 YFSETQ.

This sequence joins TRBV7-9 and TRBJ2-7; a weak D match, TRBD2 (6 bases). The germline gives CDR1 SEHNR, CDR2 FQNEAQ (reference sequence). CDR3 size: 16 residues. Trimming removed 5 bases at V and 7 bases at J, with 24 bases between. This CDR3 reads CASSPSVAGLEKEQYF. The CDR3 bases are TGTGCCAGCAGCCCCTCTGTTGCGGGGTTAGAGAAGGAGCAGTACTTC.

This clonotype was detected many times. The chain employs TRBV19 and TRBJ2-1; 8 bases are a match to TRBD1. Trimming cost V 11 bases and J 7 bases; bases outside gene matches: 13. The germline V gene encodes CDR1 LNHDA and CDR2 SQIVND (reference sequence). This CDR3 contains 14 residues. CDR3 DNA sequence: TGTGCCGTTTCCCGGCAGGGGGCGCGAAATGAGCAGTTCTTC. Amino acid sequence: CAVSRQGARNEQFF.

Ten or more counts support this clonotype. J is TRBJ1-1 and V is TRBV20-1, with TRBD1 identical over 10 bases. Germline CDR1 is DFQATT and CDR2 is SNEGSKA (reference sequence). CDR3 length: 13 amino acids. Unmatched junction bases numbered 5, after V lost 3 bases and J lost 7 bases. CDR3: CSARDRGYGEAFF. CDR3 in DNA: TGCAGTGCTAGGGACAGGGGGTATGGTGAAGCTTTCTTT.